This T cell receptor beta chain was retrieved from a study of T cell responses to AZD1222 COVID-19 vaccine. The protocol was immunoSEQ multiplex PCR, while the TCRdb copy is restricted to in-frame clones and leaves out a portion. The sample lists some 92,000 clones, around nine tenths occurring once. Deletions cut 4 bases from V and 13 bases from J, with 16 bases between. CDR3 size: 13 residues. Germline V gene sequence: CDR1 SGHAT, CDR2 FQNNGV. The material was peripheral blood, obtained on day 0 of MenACWY control vaccination. The clonotype comes from an adult in good health. The V call is TRBV11-2, the J call TRBJ2-2; D is uncertain. The CDR3 region has the DNA TGTGCCAGCAGCTCCACTCTTACGCCCGGGCTGTTTTTT. It is translated as CASSSTLTPGLFF. Drawing the rest from reference TRBV11-2 and TRBJ2-2, the complete variable domain is EAGVAQSPRYKIIEKRQSVAFWCNPISGHATLYWYQQILGQGPKLLIQFQNNGVVDDSQLPKDRFSAERLKGVDSTLKIQPAKLEDSAVYLCASSSTLTPGLFFGEGSRLTVL.